The 24 T cell receptor beta chains below come from one sample, sequenced in a study of beta chain features in type 1 diabetes. Of the isolated RNA, all was reverse transcribed, and so the sequenced material was expressed TCRB transcripts. Method: immunoSEQ multiplex PCR; TCRdb's copy keeps in-frame clones and lacks some. The table includes hundreds of thousands of clones, roughly 70% detected once. The specimen was naive CD4+ T cells from blood. The source is a man aged 30 to 39 in good health.

The chain employs TRBV11-2 and TRBJ2-7, with 7 nucleotides matching TRBD1. Germline CDR1 and CDR2: SGHAT and FQNNGV. Losses at the gene ends were 2 bases for V and 0 bases for J; bases not matched to a gene: 4. CDR3 size: 15 residues. CDR3 loop: CASSLTQGSSYEQYF. CDR3 in DNA: TGTGCCAGCAGCTTAACACAGGGGAGCTCCTACGAGCAGTACTTC.

The chain couples TRBV7-2 to TRBJ1-6; D uncertain. The CDR3 loop spans 14 amino acids. The V gene's germline CDR1 is SGHTA and CDR2 FQGNSA. V lost 5 bases to trimming and J lost 8 bases, with 13 bases between them. The chain's CDR3 is CASSTRVRDSPLHF. Written as DNA, the CDR3 is TGTGCCAGCAGCACCCGGGTGAGGGATTCACCCCTCCACTTT.

The V gene is TRBV7-9, the J gene TRBJ2-1; the D call may be TRBD1 or TRBD2 (6 bases each). Trimming stripped 4 bases from V and 3 bases from J, with 13 bases between. The CDR3 has 15 residues. Germline CDR1 reads SEHNR; CDR2 reads FQNEAQ (reference sequence). The CDR3 coding sequence is TGTGCCAGCAGCTACCTGAAGGGGGGCTACAATGAGCAGTTCTTC. Translation gives CASSYLKGGYNEQFF.

V usage is TRBV5-1 and J usage is TRBJ2-3, with TRBD1 identical over 7 bases. This CDR3 has 15 amino acids. J lost 2 bases, V lost 6 bases, and 9 bases had no gene match. The germline V gene has CDR1 SGHRS and CDR2 YFSETQ. The CDR3 region has the DNA TGCGCCAGCACCATGCGGACAGGCTTCACAGATACGCAGTATTTT. This translates into CASTMRTGFTDTQYF.

On this clone: The sample has other DNA sequences that encode this CDR3 too. The chain employs TRBV29-1 and TRBJ2-3; D gene uncertain. CDR1 and CDR2 (germline): SQVTM, ANQGSEA. The CDR3 sequence is 12 residues long. V was shortened by 3 bases and J by 0 bases, with 4 bases between the two germline ends. In DNA, the CDR3 is TGCAGCGTTGAGGGTAGCACAGATACGCAGTATTTT. Protein sequence: CSVEGSTDTQYF.

J is TRBJ1-2 and V is TRBV30; no firm D call. The CDR3 runs to 13 residues. Trimming left V 3 bases short and J 4 bases short, with 12 bases between. CDR1 GTSNPN and CDR2 SVGIG come from the germline V gene (reference sequence). CDR3 nucleotides: TGTGCCTGGAGGTCGGGAATGGGCTATGGCTACACCTTC. This codes for CAWRSGMGYGYTF.

J is TRBJ2-4 and V is TRBV18; no definite D call. Per the germline V gene, CDR1 is KGHSH and CDR2 is LQKENI. V lost 3 bases, J lost 0 bases, and 6 bases lay in between. This CDR3 contains 14 residues. CDR3 bases: TGTGCCAGCTCACCCCCGTTAGCCAAAAACATTCAGTACTTC. Protein: CASSPPLAKNIQYF. Full variable domain (outside the CDR3, taken from reference TRBV18 and TRBJ2-4): NAGVMQNPRHLVRRRGQEARLRCSPMKGHSHVYWYRQLPEEGLKFMVYLQKENIIDESGMPKERFSAEFPKEGPSILRIQQVVRGDSAAYFCASSPPLAKNIQYFGAGTRLSVL.

The chain is built from TRBV29-1 and TRBJ2-5; tentatively, D is TRBD2 (6 bases). The CDR3 totals 15 residues. Germline CDR1 is SQVTM and CDR2 is ANQGSEA. V lost 4 bases to trimming and J lost 5 bases, with 20 bases between them. CDR3 loop: CSVGGSIAVRETQYF. The DNA of the CDR3 is TGCAGCGTTGGTGGTAGCATAGCGGTTCGGGAGACCCAGTACTTC.

The V call is TRBV7-2, the J call TRBJ1-2, with D hard to call. Looked up from germline, CDR1 is SGHTA and CDR2 is FQGNSA. The CDR3 is made up of 13 amino acids. Trimming took off 3 bases at V and 6 bases at J, with 11 bases between the two ends. In DNA, the CDR3 is TGTGCCAGCAGCTTTTTCGGGGAGGATGGCTACACCTTC. It translates to CASSFFGEDGYTF.

This clone was recorded a few times. The genes are TRBV30 and TRBJ2-7; D call uncertain. CDR1 and CDR2 (germline): GTSNPN, SVGIG (reference sequence). The CDR3 runs to 13 residues. With 0 bases removed from V and 6 bases from J, the gap between germline ends came to 12 bases. In DNA form, the CDR3 reads TGTGCCTGGAGTGTAAACGGCCTCTCCGAGCAGTACTTC. Protein: CAWSVNGLSEQYF.

J is TRBJ1-3 and V is TRBV30, with 9 bases that match TRBD1. The CDR3 spans 15 residues. V lost 3 bases and J lost 2; bases outside the gene matches: 5. Germline CDR1 reads GTSNPN; CDR2 reads SVGIG (reference sequence). The chain's CDR3 is CAWSLDRGPGNTIYF. CDR3 bases: TGTGCCTGGAGCCTGGACAGGGGCCCTGGAAACACCATATATTTT.

This chain uses TRBV7-2 with TRBJ2-5; D call uncertain. The V and J ends lost 6 bases and 4 bases respectively, with 18 bases between them. The CDR3 extends over 15 amino acids. Germline V gene sequence: CDR1 SGHTA, CDR2 FQGNSA. CDR3 sequence: CASSSGPRVAETQYF. DNA for the CDR3: TGTGCCAGCAGTTCTGGACCTCGAGTGGCAGAGACCCAGTACTTC.

This chain connects TRBV29-1 to TRBJ2-5; tentatively, D is TRBD1 or TRBD2 (5 bases each). V was trimmed by 3 bases and J by 2 bases, leaving 10 bases between them. This CDR3 is 13 amino acids long. In germline, CDR1 is SQVTM, CDR2 ANQGSEA. CDR3 in DNA: TGCAGCGTTGACGGGGACCTGCAAGAGACCCAGTACTTC. This gives the protein CSVDGDLQETQYF.

The chain couples TRBV9 to TRBJ2-5, with D perhaps TRBD1 (5 bases). The CDR3 contains 15 residues. V lost 2 bases and J lost 1, with 12 bases in between. Germline CDR1 and CDR2: SGDLS and YYNGEE. This CDR3 reads CASSVRRGLQETQYF. CDR3 in DNA: TGTGCCAGCAGCGTCCGAAGGGGCCTCCAAGAGACCCAGTACTTC.

The CDR3 DNA follows: TGTGCCAGCTCCCTCCGGGGGCGGGAGACCCAGTACTTC. It specifies CASSLRGRETQYF. The V and J genes are TRBV27 and TRBJ2-5; D tentatively fits TRBD1 or TRBD2 (6 bases each). CDR1 is MNHEY and CDR2 is SMNVEV in the germline V gene (reference sequence). Deletions cut 8 bases from V and 5 bases from J, with 15 bases between. The CDR3 covers 13 residues.

The rearrangement uses TRBV29-1 and TRBJ1-1; D uncertain. CDR3 length: 14 amino acids. Germline V lookup: CDR1 SQVTM, CDR2 ANQGSEA. Between the trimmed V and J ends, which lost 1 base and 0 bases, there was a span of 9 bases. Written as DNA, the CDR3 is TGCAGCGTTGAAGGGCGACTCATGAACACTGAAGCTTTCTTT. Protein product: CSVEGRLMNTEAFF.

The chain recombines TRBV5-1 with TRBJ1-1; D gene uncertain. Between the trimmed V and J ends, which lost 5 bases and 1 base, there was a span of 9 bases. The germline gives CDR1 SGHRS, CDR2 YFSETQ. CDR3 length equals 13 residues. In nucleotides, the CDR3 is TGCGCCAGCAGGCAAGGGTGGAACACTGAAGCTTTCTTT. Translation gives CASRQGWNTEAFF.

The genes are TRBV30 and TRBJ2-3; the match to TRBD2 covers 7 bases. The trim removed 1 base at V and 4 bases at J, leaving 5 bases unmatched. CDR3 length: 14 residues. Germline V lookup: CDR1 GTSNPN, CDR2 SVGIG (reference sequence). CDR3 protein: CAWSASGTADTQYF. The CDR3 DNA follows: TGTGCCTGGAGTGCGAGCGGGACGGCAGATACGCAGTATTTT.

The chain links TRBV7-9 to TRBJ1-2; TRBD1 matches at 8 bases. CDR3 size: 13 residues. V lost 5 bases to trimming and J lost 7 bases; unmatched junction nucleotides: 6. Germline CDR1 is SEHNR and CDR2 is FQNEAQ (reference sequence). The CDR3 bases are TGTGCCAGCAGCCAGGGGGCGCAGGGTGGCTACACCTTC. It specifies CASSQGAQGGYTF.

The chain links TRBV20-1 to TRBJ2-1; D gene ambiguous. Germline V gene data show CDR1 as DFQATT and CDR2 as SNEGSKA (reference sequence). The CDR3 consists of 11 residues. Trimming removed 0 bases from V and 8 bases from J, with 5 bases in between. The CDR3 DNA sequence: TGCAGTGCTAGAGATGGGTATGAGCAGTTCTTC. Translation gives CSARDGYEQFF.

This clone was found once. J is TRBJ1-1 and V is TRBV15; D gene unclear. Germline CDR1 LNHNV, CDR2 YYDKDF (reference sequence). This CDR3 comprises 13 residues. Trimming shortened V by 0 bases and J by 0 bases, and 2 bases separated the two germline ends. In nucleotides, the CDR3 is TGTGCCACCAGCAGAGAGTTGAACACTGAAGCTTTCTTT. Its translation is CATSRELNTEAFF.

CDR3 sequence (DNA): TGTGCCTGGATTAGTAGCTCTGGGGCCAACGTCCTGACTTTC. This translates into CAWISSSGANVLTF. This chain joins TRBV30 and TRBJ2-6; the D is unclear. The length of the CDR3 is 14 residues. Germline CDR1 and CDR2: GTSNPN and SVGIG (reference sequence). The V gene lost 4 bases and the J gene lost 0 bases, with 7 bases spanning the gap.

The genes are TRBV7-2 and TRBJ2-3; 7 bases align to TRBD1. Germline CDR1 SGHTA, CDR2 FQGNSA. This CDR3 comprises 14 residues. Losses at the gene ends were 5 bases for V and 2 bases for J; bases not matched to a gene: 4. CDR3 bases: TGTGCCAGCAGCCGGGGACAGACCACAGATACGCAGTATTTT. The encoded protein is CASSRGQTTDTQYF.

The chain joins TRBV11-1 to TRBJ2-1; TRBD2 is a possible D gene (6 bases). Germline V CDR1 and CDR2: SGHAT, FQDESV (reference sequence). Trimming took off 6 bases at V and 8 bases at J, with 11 bases between the two ends. The CDR3 length is 12 residues. In DNA form, the CDR3 reads TGTGCCAGCAGGGAGGGGTTGGATGAGCAGTTCTTC. Its protein is CASREGLDEQFF.